Reported below is one T cell receptor (beta chain). In Seattle, patients joined the study during active infection and were tracked longitudinally. This sample was included in a study of blood T cell repertoires in COVID-19. Repertoires were generated with immunoSEQ multiplex PCR, while TCRdb's copy carries only in-frame clones and drops some. The sample carries roughly 440,000 clones, around 89% recorded once. The CDR3 covers 16 residues. The germline CDR1 and CDR2 sequences are PRHDT and FYEKMQ (reference sequence). The V and J ends lost 1 base and 5 bases respectively, with 17 bases between them. Sequencing was done on a sample of peripheral blood. The chain employs TRBV13 and TRBJ2-5, with TRBD1 as a possible D gene (6 bases). The clonotype comes from a woman aged 50 to 60 with COVID-19, enrolled during active disease. The CDR3 bases are TGTGCCAGCAGCTTAGAAACAGGGCCTTTGGTCGAGACCCAGTACTTC. Protein: CASSLETGPLVETQYF.